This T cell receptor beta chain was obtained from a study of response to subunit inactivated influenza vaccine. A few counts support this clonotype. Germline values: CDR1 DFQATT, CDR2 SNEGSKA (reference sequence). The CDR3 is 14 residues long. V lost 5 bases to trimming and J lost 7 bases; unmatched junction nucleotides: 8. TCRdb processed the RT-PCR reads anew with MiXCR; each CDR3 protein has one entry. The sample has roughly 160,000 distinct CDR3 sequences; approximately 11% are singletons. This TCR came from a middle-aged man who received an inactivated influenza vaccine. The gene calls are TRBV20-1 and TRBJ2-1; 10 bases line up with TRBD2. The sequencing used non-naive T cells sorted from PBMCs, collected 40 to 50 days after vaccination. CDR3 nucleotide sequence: TGCAGTGCTCCGTCTAGCGGGAGAGGGAATGAGCAGTTCTTC. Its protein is CSAPSSGRGNEQFF.